The clone carrying this T cell receptor beta chain was observed at least ten times. The read stops 3 residues short of the end of the CDR3; the missing end is completed from the germline J gene. Germline V gene sequence: CDR1 MNHNS, CDR2 SASEGT. There are 14 residues in the CDR3. Trimming removed 4 bases at V and 7 bases at J, with 14 bases between. These data originate in a study of T cell clonality in common variable immunodeficiency. Measured with immunoSEQ multiplex PCR; TCRdb has only the in-frame clones, and not every one. The record shows about 37,000 clones for this sample, with no singletons present.

The source material was peripheral blood mononuclear cells. The clonotype originates from a person aged 18 to 70 in good health. The rearrangement links TRBV6-1 to TRBJ1-5; D might be TRBD1 (6 bases). CDR3 amino acids: CASSGNRAGQPQHF. The CDR3 DNA, read in part, is TGTGCCAGCAGTGGAAACAGGGCTGGGCAGCCC.